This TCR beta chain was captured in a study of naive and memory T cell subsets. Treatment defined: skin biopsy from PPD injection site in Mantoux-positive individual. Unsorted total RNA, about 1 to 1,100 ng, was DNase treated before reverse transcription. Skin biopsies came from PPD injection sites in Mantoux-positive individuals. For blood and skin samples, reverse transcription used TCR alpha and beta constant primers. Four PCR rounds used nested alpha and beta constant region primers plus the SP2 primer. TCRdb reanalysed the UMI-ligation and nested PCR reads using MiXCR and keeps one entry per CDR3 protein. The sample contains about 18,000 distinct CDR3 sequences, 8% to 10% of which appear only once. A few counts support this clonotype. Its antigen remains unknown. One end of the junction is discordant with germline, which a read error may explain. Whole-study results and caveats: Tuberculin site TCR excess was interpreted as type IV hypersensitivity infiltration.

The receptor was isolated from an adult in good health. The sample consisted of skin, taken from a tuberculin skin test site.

This CDR3 reads CASREGQNDGQYF. CDR3 DNA: TGTGCCAGCAGAGAAGGGCAGAACGATGGCCAGTACTTC. The chain joins TRBV2 to TRBJ2-5, with no clear D. The CDR3 length is 13 residues. In germline, CDR1 is SNHLY, CDR2 FYNNEI.